Below are 22 T cell receptor beta chains sequenced from a single sample in a study of T cells in Graves' hyperthyroidism and ophthalmopathy. RNA transcripts provided the source from which TCR beta CDR3 regions were amplified. Primed by the HTBI set, a first-round RT-PCR was run on the TCR CDR3. Using its own MiXCR run on the multiplex PCR reads, TCRdb lists one record per CDR3 protein. The table has a few hundred thousand distinct CDR3 sequences, roughly 15% seen once. Sequenced: blood. These receptors all stem from a woman in her forties with Graves' hyperthyroidism that later progressed to Graves' ophthalmopathy.

This clonotype was observed a handful of times. The chain combines TRBV7-9 with TRBJ1-5; D unresolved. The CDR3 loop spans 13 amino acids. Per germline, CDR1 SEHNR and CDR2 FQNEAQ (reference sequence). Trimming stripped 6 bases from V and 5 bases from J, with 11 bases between. The CDR3 is CASSGGLDQPQHF. As DNA, the CDR3 is TGTGCCAGCAGTGGAGGGTTGGATCAGCCCCAGCATTTT.

This chain's CDR3 is CSVEPDRGYAYTF. The CDR3 DNA sequence: TGCAGCGTTGAACCGGACAGGGGTTACGCCTACACCTTC. The V call is TRBV29-1, the J call TRBJ1-2; 9 bases agree with TRBD1. The V and J ends lost 2 bases and 10 bases, in that order; junction bases with no gene match: 8. The CDR3 is made up of 13 amino acids. Germline V gene data show CDR1 as SQVTM and CDR2 as ANQGSEA.

This clonotype was counted at least ten times. The CDR3, as DNA: TGCAGTGCTTCCCGGACTAGCGGGAGGGCCTTCGGAGAGACCCAGTACTTC. This encodes CSASRTSGRAFGETQYF. The genes are TRBV20-1 and TRBJ2-5, with 15 bases matching TRBD2. This CDR3 has 17 amino acids. Germline-derived CDR1 and CDR2 are DFQATT and SNEGSKA (reference sequence). After removal of 5 bases from V and 4 bases from J, the junction contained 11 bases not matched to a gene.

This clonotype was detected ten times or more. V usage is TRBV2 and J usage is TRBJ2-2; 10 bases line up with TRBD2. The CDR3 sequence is 14 residues long. CDR1 and CDR2 from the germline V gene are SNHLY and FYNNEI. V dropped 6 bases and J dropped 6; count of bases not matched to a gene: 4. The CDR3 nucleotides are TGTGCCAGCAGCCCTGGGACTAGCGCCGGGGAGCTGTTTTTT. Protein sequence: CASSPGTSAGELFF.

The V call is TRBV28, the J call TRBJ1-1; D may be TRBD1 (5 bases). There are 17 residues in the CDR3. CDR1 is MDHEN, CDR2 SYDVKM, per germline. V gave up 4 bases and J gave up 6 bases, with 24 bases separating them. Here the CDR3 DNA reads TGTGCCAGCAGTTCGGGGCGGGGGGTTGGGGTCGGGGCTGAAGCTTTCTTT. Protein sequence: CASSSGRGVGVGAEAFF. Filled out from reference TRBV28 and TRBJ1-1, the complete variable domain reads DVKVTQSSRYLVKRTGEKVFLECVQDMDHENMFWYRQDPGLGLRLIYFSYDVKMKEKGDIPEGYSVSREKKERFSLILESASTNQTSMYLCASSSGRGVGVGAEAFFGQGTRLTVV.

This clonotype was counted many times. J is TRBJ2-6 and V is TRBV6-1, with 9 bases aligning to TRBD1. The CDR3 sequence is 15 residues long. V gave up 7 bases and J gave up 2 bases; unmatched junction bases: 3. Germline V CDR1 and CDR2: MNHNS, SASEGT. The CDR3 nucleotides read TGTGCCAGCACCGGACAGGGGACTGGGGCCAACGTCCTGACTTTC. It yields the protein CASTGQGTGANVLTF.

The chain has TRBV6-5 and TRBJ1-4; TRBD1 is a possible D gene (5 bases). The V gene's germline CDR1 is MNHEY and CDR2 SVGAGI. Trimming pared 2 bases from V and 4 bases from J, leaving 8 bases between. The CDR3 is 14 residues long. The CDR3 sequence: CASSYGDLNEKLFF. CDR3 nucleotide sequence: TGTGCCAGCAGTTACGGGGACCTTAATGAAAAACTGTTTTTT.

This clonotype appeared many times. The V and J genes are TRBV14 and TRBJ2-1, with a possible D match to TRBD2 (6 bases). CDR3 length: 12 residues. CDR1 is SGHDN and CDR2 is FVKESK in the germline V gene. V lost 6 bases and J 8 bases, leaving 11 bases between the germline ends. The CDR3, as DNA: TGTGCCAGCAGACTAGCCTCCCATGAGCAGTTCTTC. This codes for CASRLASHEQFF. The complete variable domain, with remaining parts taken from reference TRBV14 and TRBJ2-1, reads EAGVTQFPSHSVIEKGQTVTLRCDPISGHDNLYWYRRVMGKEIKFLLHFVKESKQDESGMPNNRFLAERTGGTYSTLKVQPAELEDSGVYFCASRLASHEQFFGPGTRLTVL.

This clonotype was detected ten times or more. This chain joins TRBV30 and TRBJ2-6, with TRBD2 matching over 7 bases. CDR1 and CDR2 (germline): GTSNPN, SVGIG (reference sequence). V shed 3 bases and J 2 bases; nucleotides not matched to a gene: 1. The CDR3 has 14 residues. CDR3 sequence: CAWRRGAGANVLTF. The CDR3 DNA reads TGTGCCTGGAGACGGGGGGCTGGGGCCAACGTCCTGACTTTC. Variable domain in full (rest from reference TRBV30 and TRBJ2-6): SQTIHQWPATLVQPVGSPLSLECTVEGTSNPNLYWYRQAAGRGLQLLFYSVGIGQISSEVPQNLSASRPQDRQFILSSKKLLLSDSGFYLCAWRRGAGANVLTFGAGSRLTVL.

The chain has TRBV6-2 or TRBV6-3 and TRBJ1-4; 10 nucleotides align to TRBD1. V trimming: 5 bases; J trimming: 8 bases; junction bases outside the gene matches: 5. The CDR3 consists of 14 residues. The germline V gene has CDR1 MNHEY and CDR2 SVGEGT. CDR3 coding DNA: TGTGCCAGCAGTGGGACAGGGGAGTGGGAAAAACTGTTTTTT. It codes for CASSGTGEWEKLFF.

This clonotype was picked up many times. The gene calls are TRBV2 and TRBJ2-7; 8 bases match TRBD1. The V and J ends lost 6 bases and 5 bases, in that order; junction bases with no gene match: 9. This CDR3 comprises 14 residues. The germline V gene has CDR1 SNHLY and CDR2 FYNNEI. The CDR3, as DNA: TGTGCCAGCAGGTACCGCCAGGGGGCGGACGAGCAGTACTTC. Its translation: CASRYRQGADEQYF.

The sample holds many counts of this clonotype. The chain has TRBV7-3 and TRBJ2-3; 16 bases agree with TRBD2. CDR3 length: 17 amino acids. Germline trimming cut 11 bases from V and 1 base from J; bases unmatched to any gene: 9. Germline CDR1 and CDR2: SGHTA and FQGTGA. The chain's CDR3 is CAGRSGTSGRGTDTQYF. The CDR3 bases are TGTGCCGGACGATCCGGGACTAGCGGGAGGGGCACAGATACGCAGTATTTT. The variable domain in full, with the rest retrieved from reference TRBV7-3 and TRBJ2-3, is GAGVSQTPSNKVTEKGKYVELRCDPISGHTALYWYRQSLGQGPEFLIYFQGTGAADDSGLPNDRFFAVRPEGSVSTLKIQRTERGDSAVYLCAGRSGTSGRGTDTQYFGPGTRLTVL.

This clonotype has ten or more counts. The chain couples TRBV12-3 or TRBV12-4 to TRBJ2-2; D remains unclear. CDR3 length: 13 residues. Trimming removed 3 bases from V and 8 bases from J, with 10 bases in between. Here the CDR3 DNA reads TGTGCCAGCAGTTTGGTACGGTGGGGGGAGCTGTTTTTT. The encoded protein is CASSLVRWGELFF.

This clonotype has a count of ten or more. The chain employs TRBV27 and TRBJ2-7; 9 bases are shared with TRBD1. The CDR3 length is 15 residues. Unmatched junction bases numbered 3, after V lost 2 bases and J lost 1 base. Germline CDR1 MNHEY, CDR2 SMNVEV (reference sequence). The CDR3 reads CASSLATGGSYEQYF. Written as DNA, the CDR3 is TGTGCCAGCAGTTTAGCGACAGGGGGGTCCTACGAGCAGTACTTC.

This clonotype came up many times. The chain recombines TRBV5-6 with TRBJ1-1; 8 bases map to TRBD1. V trimming: 3 bases; J trimming: 11 bases; junction bases outside the gene matches: 15. Germline CDR1 SGHDT, CDR2 YYEEEE. This CDR3 region has 15 residues. The CDR3 sequence: CASSSGQGKGRKAFF. CDR3 bases: TGTGCCAGCAGCTCAGGACAGGGTAAAGGGAGGAAGGCTTTCTTT.

The gene calls are TRBV12-3 or TRBV12-4 and TRBJ1-1; D might be TRBD1 (5 bases). This CDR3 is 14 amino acids long. The V and J ends lost 6 bases and 4 bases respectively, with 15 bases between them. In DNA, the CDR3 is TGTGCCAGCAGGCCAGGGAACCTAGGCACTGAAGCTTTCTTT. Its translation is CASRPGNLGTEAFF.

This clonotype showed up many times. The chain is built from TRBV28 and TRBJ2-1; TRBD1 aligns across 8 bases. The CDR3 contains 17 residues. Trimming at V came to 6 bases and at J to 3 bases, leaving 13 bases not matched to a gene. The germline gives CDR1 MDHEN, CDR2 SYDVKM. Here the CDR3 reads CASRRRQGRHFYNEQFF. CDR3 nucleotide sequence: TGTGCCAGCAGGAGACGACAGGGGCGACACTTCTACAATGAGCAGTTCTTC.

The chain carries TRBV9 and TRBJ2-2; either TRBD1 or TRBD2 may fit D (5 bases each). The germline gives CDR1 SGDLS, CDR2 YYNGEE. The V end was cut by 3 bases, the J end by 7 bases, with 16 bases between. The CDR3 is made up of 15 amino acids. The CDR3 loop is CASSGMTGRNGELFF. CDR3 nucleotide sequence: TGTGCCAGCAGCGGAATGACGGGACGTAACGGGGAGCTGTTTTTT.

In its sample, this clonotype was seen many times. The chain carries TRBV15 and TRBJ2-1; tentative D call: TRBD1 (5 bases). Trimming stripped 4 bases from V and 0 bases from J, with 10 bases between. Germline CDR1 is LNHNV and CDR2 is YYDKDF (reference sequence). The CDR3 covers 15 residues. The CDR3 nucleotides are TGTGCCACCAGCAAGGACATGAGCTCCTACAATGAGCAGTTCTTC. This sequence encodes CATSKDMSSYNEQFF.

The genes are TRBV28 and TRBJ2-2, with D maybe TRBD2 (6 bases). The CDR3 has 13 residues. The germline V and J ends were trimmed by 8 bases and 4 bases, with 11 bases remaining between them. Germline-derived CDR1 and CDR2 are MDHEN and SYDVKM. The CDR3 region has the DNA TGTGCCAGCCGGCGGGGTGGCACCGGGGAGCTGTTTTTT. This translates into CASRRGGTGELFF.

This clonotype has only a few counts. The V call is TRBV5-1, the J call TRBJ2-2; D remains ambiguous. V was cut by 10 bases and J by 3 bases, with 10 bases left in between. This CDR3 comprises 12 residues. Germline CDR1 reads SGHRS; CDR2 reads YFSETQ. The CDR3 DNA sequence: TGCGCCTGCTGGGCCGACACCGGGGAGCTGTTTTTT. Translating gives CACWADTGELFF.

This clonotype was seen many times. The chain carries TRBV19 and TRBJ2-7, with 11 positions matching TRBD1. The germline CDR1 and CDR2 sequences are LNHDA and SQIVND (reference sequence). V shed 3 bases, J shed 6 bases, and the junction held 7 bases outside the gene matches. The CDR3 length is 15 residues. CDR3 in DNA: TGTGCCAGTAGTATTCTCGGGGACAGGGGGACCGAGCAGTACTTC. Its translation is CASSILGDRGTEQYF.